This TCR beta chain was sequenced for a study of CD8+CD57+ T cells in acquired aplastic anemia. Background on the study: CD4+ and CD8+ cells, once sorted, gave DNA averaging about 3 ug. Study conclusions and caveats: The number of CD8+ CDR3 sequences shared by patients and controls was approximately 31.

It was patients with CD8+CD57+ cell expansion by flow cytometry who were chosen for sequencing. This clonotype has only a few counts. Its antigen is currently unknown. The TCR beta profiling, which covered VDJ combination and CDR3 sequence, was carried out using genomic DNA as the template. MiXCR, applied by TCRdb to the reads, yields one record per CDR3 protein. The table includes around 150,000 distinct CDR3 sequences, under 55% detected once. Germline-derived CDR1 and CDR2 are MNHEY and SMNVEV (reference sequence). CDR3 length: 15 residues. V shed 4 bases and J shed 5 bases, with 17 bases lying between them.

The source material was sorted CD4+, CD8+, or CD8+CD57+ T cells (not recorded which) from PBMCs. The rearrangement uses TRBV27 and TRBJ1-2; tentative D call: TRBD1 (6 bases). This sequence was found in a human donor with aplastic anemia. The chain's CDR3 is CASSSQDRMGYGYTF. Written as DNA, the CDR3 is TGTGCCAGCAGTTCGCAAGACAGGATGGGTTATGGCTACACCTTC.